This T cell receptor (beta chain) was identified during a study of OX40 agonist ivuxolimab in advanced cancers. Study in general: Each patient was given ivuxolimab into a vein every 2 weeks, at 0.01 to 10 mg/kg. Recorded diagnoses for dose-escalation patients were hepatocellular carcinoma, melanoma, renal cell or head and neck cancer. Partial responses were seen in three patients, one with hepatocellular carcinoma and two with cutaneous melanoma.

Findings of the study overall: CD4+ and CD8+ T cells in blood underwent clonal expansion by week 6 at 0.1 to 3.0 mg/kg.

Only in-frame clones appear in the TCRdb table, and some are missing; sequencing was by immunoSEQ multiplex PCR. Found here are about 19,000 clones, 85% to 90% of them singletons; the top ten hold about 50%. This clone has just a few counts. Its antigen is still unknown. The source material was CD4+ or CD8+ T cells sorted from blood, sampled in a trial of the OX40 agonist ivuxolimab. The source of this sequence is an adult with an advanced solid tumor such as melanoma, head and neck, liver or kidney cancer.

CDR3 sequence: CASSEAFQETQYF. As DNA, the CDR3 is TGCGCCAGCAGTGAGGCCTTCCAAGAGACCCAGTACTTC. The V gene is TRBV10-1, the J gene TRBJ2-5, with no clear D. Between the trimmed V and J ends, which lost 2 bases and 1 base, there was a span of 5 bases. CDR3 length: 13 residues. The germline gives CDR1 WNHNN, CDR2 SYGVQD (reference sequence).